Shown below are 14 T cell receptor beta chains from a single sample sequenced in a study of cytomegalovirus exposure and HLA in healthy donors. PCR employed 60 Vbeta and 13 Jbeta primers. This table comes from immunoSEQ multiplex PCR, and its TCRdb copy is limited to in-frame clones, with some not included. Among roughly 100,000 clones, about 79% were seen once, and the ten largest hold more than 2%. The specimen was PBMCs. These TCRs come from a man aged 45 to 65 in good health and CMV-seropositive.

Remarks on this clone: One end of the junction varies from germline; a read error may be responsible. The rearrangement uses TRBV19 and TRBJ1-2, with D tentatively TRBD1 (5 bases). This CDR3 spans 11 amino acids. Germline values: CDR1 LNHDA, CDR2 SQIVND (reference sequence). CDR3 protein: CATRGTGLPVF. The CDR3 DNA reads as TGTGCCACGAGAGGTACAGGTCTACCCGTCTTC.

This chain connects TRBV11-3 to TRBJ2-7; TRBD2 might be the D (5 bases). V shed 0 bases and J shed 3 bases, with 12 bases lying between them. The CDR3 runs to 15 residues. Germline values: CDR1 SGHNT, CDR2 YENEEA. In nucleotides, the CDR3 is TGTGCCAGCAGCTTAGAAGCCGGGAAGGGCTACGAGCAGTACTTC. Encoded protein: CASSLEAGKGYEQYF.

The CDR3 DNA reads TGTGCCATCTTACTAATCCAAGAAGGCGAGAGCTTCGCTTACTCCTACAATGAGCAGTTCTTC. Amino acid sequence: CAILLIQEGESFAYSYNEQFF. This chain links TRBV14 with TRBJ2-1, with D uncertain. V was shortened by 10 bases and J by 0 bases, with 34 bases between the two germline ends. CDR1 SGHDN and CDR2 FVKESK come from the germline V gene. The CDR3 contains 21 residues.

The V and J genes are TRBV11-3 and TRBJ1-5, with a possible D match to TRBD1 (6 bases). The CDR3 consists of 17 residues. The V and J ends lost 5 bases and 1 base respectively, with 18 bases between them. The germline CDR1 and CDR2 sequences are SGHNT and YENEEA. As DNA, the CDR3 is TGTGCCAGCAGCCCCGACAGGCCCCTAGAGAGCAATCAGCCCCAGCATTTT. The encoded protein is CASSPDRPLESNQPQHF.

The chain is built from TRBV11-1 and TRBJ2-3, with TRBD2 matching 8 bases. CDR1 SGHAT and CDR2 FQDESV come from the germline V gene (reference sequence). The CDR3 totals 16 residues. The J segment lost 4 bases and the V segment lost 4 bases, leaving 10 bases of the junction unmatched. The CDR3 DNA follows: TGTGCCAGCAGCTCCATGCGGGGGGCATCACCAGATACGCAGTATTTT. Its protein product is CASSSMRGASPDTQYF.

The rearrangement links TRBV5-6 to TRBJ2-7; maybe TRBD1 (6 bases). Deletions cut 2 bases from V and 5 bases from J, with 11 bases between. The CDR3 has 13 residues. Germline lookup yields CDR1 SGHDT and CDR2 YYEEEE. The CDR3 region has the DNA TGTGCCAGCAGCTTACAGGGTTCGGACGAGCAGTACTTC. Amino acid sequence: CASSLQGSDEQYF.

This chain uses TRBV11-2 with TRBJ2-3; 8 nucleotides agree with TRBD1. With V trimmed by 5 bases and J by 0 bases, 13 bases remained unmatched. The CDR3 length is 18 residues. The germline gives CDR1 SGHAT, CDR2 FQNNGV. The DNA for the CDR3 is TGTGCCAGCAGCCCACGGGCAGGGGGCTGGACTAGCACAGATACGCAGTATTTT. Its translation is CASSPRAGGWTSTDTQYF.

The chain links TRBV9 to TRBJ1-3, with D perhaps matching TRBD1 (6 bases). Trimming shortened V by 5 bases and J by 1 base, and 10 bases separated the two germline ends. Germline CDR1 is SGDLS and CDR2 is YYNGEE. The length of the CDR3 is 14 residues. This CDR3 reads CASSVTGSGNTIYF. In DNA, the CDR3 is TGTGCCAGCAGTGTCACAGGGTCTGGAAACACCATATATTTT.

This chain joins TRBV5-1 and TRBJ2-5, with D possibly TRBD2 on 6 matching bases. The J call is uncertain, as TRBJ2-7 better fits the DNA end. CDR1 is SGHRS and CDR2 is YFSETQ in the germline V gene. The CDR3 is 14 amino acids. This CDR3 reads CASRADGTYYEQYF. The CDR3 nucleotides read TGCGCCAGCAGAGCAGACGGGACTTACTACGAGCAGTACTTC.

V gene TRBV19 combines with J gene TRBJ1-4, with a tentative D call TRBD1 (6 bases). The CDR3 spans 12 residues. From germline, CDR1 is LNHDA and CDR2 SQIVND (reference sequence). The V end was cut by 6 bases, the J end by 8 bases, with 10 bases between. CDR3: CASRLGGEKLFF. The CDR3 nucleotides are TGTGCCAGTAGGCTAGGGGGAGAAAAACTGTTTTTT.

The V and J genes are TRBV4-2 and TRBJ1-3, with D perhaps matching TRBD1 (6 bases). The CDR3 runs to 12 residues. V dropped 4 bases and J dropped 5 bases, with 6 bases sitting between them. Per germline, CDR1 LGHNA and CDR2 YNFKEQ. CDR3 sequence: CASSRDRNTIYF. The CDR3 DNA is TGTGCCAGCAGCCGGGACAGAAACACCATATATTTT.

The J gene is TRBJ2-7, the V gene TRBV6-6; 10 bases are shared with TRBD2. J gave up 3 bases and V 2 bases, and 7 bases lay outside the gene matches. Per germline, CDR1 MNHNY and CDR2 SVGAGI (reference sequence). This CDR3 comprises 16 residues. The CDR3 is CASSYPRKRGGYEQYF. As DNA, the CDR3 is TGTGCCAGCAGTTACCCCAGAAAGCGGGGGGGCTACGAGCAGTACTTC.

V and J are TRBV28 and TRBJ1-5, with D perhaps TRBD1 (5 bases). Looked up from germline, CDR1 is MDHEN and CDR2 is SYDVKM. The CDR3 consists of 14 residues. Trimming removed 2 bases at V and 4 bases at J, with 9 bases between. The CDR3 coding sequence is TGTGCCAGCAGTTTACCGGGGGGGAATCAGCCCCAGCATTTT. Its translation: CASSLPGGNQPQHF.

The chain couples TRBV9 to TRBJ2-3, with 10 positions matching TRBD2. From germline, CDR1 is SGDLS and CDR2 YYNGEE. V gave up 3 bases and J gave up 2 bases; unmatched junction bases: 6. CDR3 length: 16 amino acids. The DNA of the CDR3 is TGTGCCAGCAGCGAACGGACTAGCGGAACCACAGATACGCAGTATTTT. Translation: CASSERTSGTTDTQYF.